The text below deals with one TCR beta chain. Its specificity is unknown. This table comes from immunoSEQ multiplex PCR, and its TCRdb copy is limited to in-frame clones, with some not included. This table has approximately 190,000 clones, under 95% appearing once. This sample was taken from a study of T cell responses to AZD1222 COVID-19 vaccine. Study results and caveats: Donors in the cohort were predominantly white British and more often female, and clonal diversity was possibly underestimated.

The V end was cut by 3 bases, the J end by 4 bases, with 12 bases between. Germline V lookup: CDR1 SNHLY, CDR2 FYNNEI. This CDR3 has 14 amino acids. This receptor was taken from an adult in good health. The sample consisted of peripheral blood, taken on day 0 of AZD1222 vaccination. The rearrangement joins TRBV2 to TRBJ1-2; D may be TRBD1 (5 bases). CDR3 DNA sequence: TGTGCCAGCAGTGAGATGGGGCGATCCTATGGCTACACCTTC. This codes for CASSEMGRSYGYTF.